A single sample is the source of the 12 T cell receptor beta chains below, sequenced in a study of blood T cell repertoires in COVID-19. Measured with immunoSEQ multiplex PCR; TCRdb has only the in-frame clones, and not every one. This table holds some 80,000 clones, less than 90% found once. The sequenced material came from peripheral blood. Receptors originate from a man in his forties or fifties with acute or convalescent COVID-19.

CDR3 coding DNA: TGTGCCACCAGCAGAGTACTAGCGGAACTAACCAATGAGCAGTTCTTC. This translates into CATSRVLAELTNEQFF. This chain joins TRBV15 and TRBJ2-1; 8 nucleotides align to TRBD2. The germline V gene has CDR1 LNHNV and CDR2 YYDKDF (reference sequence). The J segment lost 6 bases and the V segment lost 1 base, leaving 8 bases of the junction unmatched. CDR3 length: 16 residues.

The chain's CDR3 is CAWLGGGNTGELFF. The CDR3 DNA reads TGTGCCTGGTTAGGGGGCGGAAACACCGGGGAGCTGTTTTTT. V is TRBV30 and J is TRBJ2-2, with 7 bases aligning to TRBD1. J gave up 2 bases and V 5 bases, and 5 bases lay outside the gene matches. This CDR3 has 14 amino acids. The V gene's germline CDR1 is GTSNPN and CDR2 SVGIG (reference sequence).

The chain has TRBV29-1 and TRBJ1-2; 10 bases align to TRBD1. V lost 6 bases, J lost 4 bases, and 11 bases stayed unmatched. Germline values: CDR1 SQVTM, CDR2 ANQGSEA. The CDR3 has 15 amino acids. CDR3 nucleotides: TGCAGCGTCCTCCCGGGACAGGGGCGGGTCTATGGCTACACCTTC. This encodes CSVLPGQGRVYGYTF.

The V gene is TRBV30, the J gene TRBJ1-6; TRBD1 matches 9 bases. The V gene's germline CDR1 is GTSNPN and CDR2 SVGIG (reference sequence). The CDR3 runs to 15 residues. The trim removed 0 bases at V and 10 bases at J, leaving 7 bases unmatched. CDR3 amino acids: CAWSVMGQGGSPLHF. CDR3 coding DNA: TGTGCCTGGAGTGTAATGGGACAGGGAGGGTCACCCCTCCACTTT.

CDR3 loop: CASSLGRGFYNEQFF. The CDR3 coding sequence is TGTGCCAGCAGCCTCGGGCGGGGATTCTACAATGAGCAGTTCTTC. This chain uses TRBV7-2 with TRBJ2-1, with D possibly being TRBD2 (6 bases). Germline loops: CDR1 SGHTA, CDR2 FQGNSA. The CDR3 has 15 residues. Deletions cut 5 bases from V and 3 bases from J, with 14 bases between. The variable domain in full, completed from reference TRBV7-2 and TRBJ2-1, reads GAGVSQSPSNKVTEKGKDVELRCDPISGHTALYWYRQSLGQGLEFLIYFQGNSAPDKSGLPSDRFSAERTGGSVSTLTIQRTQQEDSAVYLCASSLGRGFYNEQFFGPGTRLTVL.

The chain employs TRBV5-1 and TRBJ2-3; tentatively, D is TRBD1 (5 bases). V was clipped by 0 bases and J by 5 bases, with 13 bases between them. Germline values: CDR1 SGHRS, CDR2 YFSETQ. This CDR3 is built from 15 residues. The CDR3 nucleotides read TGCGCCAGCAGCTTGGCTGACTCCCAGGGAGATACGCAGTATTTT. Protein: CASSLADSQGDTQYF.

This chain uses TRBV27 with TRBJ2-6; perhaps TRBD2 as D (6 bases). V was cut by 3 bases and J by 0 bases, with 9 bases left in between. Germline V gene data show CDR1 as MNHEY and CDR2 as SMNVEV (reference sequence). This CDR3 spans 16 amino acids. The chain's CDR3 is CASSFLGGSGANVLTF. The CDR3, as DNA: TGTGCCAGCAGTTTCTTGGGGGGCTCTGGGGCCAACGTCCTGACTTTC.

The chain is built from TRBV18 and TRBJ2-7; D is undetermined. The CDR3 contains 13 residues. V was cut by 0 bases and J by 1 base, with 4 bases left in between. Germline CDR1 is KGHSH and CDR2 is LQKENI. CDR3 residues: CASSPPISYEQYF. The CDR3 DNA reads as TGTGCCAGCTCACCACCTATTTCCTACGAGCAGTACTTC.

This clone was observed a handful of times. The rearrangement joins TRBV6-5 to TRBJ2-7; TRBD1 aligns across 8 bases. This CDR3 comprises 14 residues. The germline V gene encodes CDR1 MNHEY and CDR2 SVGAGI. Losses at the gene ends were 4 bases for V and 4 bases for J; bases not matched to a gene: 6. CDR3 amino acids: CASSSSGGWYEQYF. As DNA, the CDR3 is TGTGCCAGCAGTTCGTCAGGGGGCTGGTACGAGCAGTACTTC.

The gene calls are TRBV5-1 and TRBJ2-5; TRBD1 is a possible D gene (7 bases). With 4 bases removed from V and 5 bases from J, the gap between germline ends came to 15 bases. Germline V CDR1 and CDR2: SGHRS, YFSETQ. The CDR3 is made up of 14 amino acids. The DNA for the CDR3 is TGCGCCAGCAGCACTCAGGGGGGCCGTGAGACCCAGTACTTC. This codes for CASSTQGGRETQYF. Filled out from reference TRBV5-1 and TRBJ2-5, the complete variable domain reads KAGVTQTPRYLIKTRGQQVTLSCSPISGHRSVSWYQQTPGQGLQFLFEYFSETQRNKGNFPGRFSGRQFSNSRSEMNVSTLELGDSALYLCASSTQGGRETQYFGPGTRLLVL.

The chain carries TRBV9 and TRBJ2-1; no clear D gene. The CDR3 runs to 15 residues. V was shortened by 4 bases and J by 1 base, with 12 bases between the two germline ends. Germline CDR1 SGDLS, CDR2 YYNGEE. The CDR3 spells CASSPRSTSYNEQFF. CDR3 coding DNA: TGTGCCAGCAGCCCGAGGAGTACGTCCTACAATGAGCAGTTCTTC.

This rearrangement joins TRBV19 to TRBJ2-7; TRBD1 agrees at 9 bases. The V gene's germline CDR1 is LNHDA and CDR2 SQIVND (reference sequence). The CDR3 is made up of 14 amino acids. J was trimmed by 3 bases and V by 4 bases; bases with no gene match: 4. CDR3 DNA sequence: TGTGCCAGTAGTACCGGGACAGGGTTCTACGAGCAGTACTTC. This gives the protein CASSTGTGFYEQYF.